Shown below are 2 T cell receptor delta chains from a single sample sequenced in a study of gamma-delta T cells after stem cell transplantation. TCRdb reanalysed the RT-PCR reads via CATT. The data show fewer than 3,000 delta-chain clones, with approximately 2.9% seen just once and 20% to 25% held by the top ten. The sequenced sample consisted of gamma-delta T cells. The receptors originated from a human donor. It is not recorded whose cells these are; they may come from a transplant donor.

About this clone itself: The protein held in TCRdb is that of a much larger clone and does not match this DNA's translation at residue 5, likely because of a read error; the protein shown is translated from the DNA. The CDR3 loop reads CACDTLLGDTKYTDKLIF. Here the CDR3 DNA reads TGTGCCTGTGACACCTTACTGGGGGATACGAAGTACACCGATAAACTCATCTTT. J is TRDJ1 and V is TRDV2, with 13 bases matching TRDD3. Germline lookup yields CDR1 GEAIGNYY and CDR2 EKD. The CDR3 covers 18 residues. J gave up 0 bases and V 0 bases, and 6 bases lay outside the gene matches.

Points on this clone: A far larger clone is one nucleotide away, so this likely arose from a read error. Other DNA sequences in this sample translate to the same CDR3. The CDR3 DNA reads TGTGCCTGTGATTTACTGGGAGCTCAGTACACCGATAAACTCATCTTT. Its translation: CACDLLGAQYTDKLIF. The genes are TRDV2 and TRDJ1; possibly TRDD3 for D (6 bases). Trimming shortened V by 4 bases and J by 0 bases, and 17 bases separated the two germline ends. This CDR3 contains 16 residues. The germline V gene has CDR1 GEAIGNYY and CDR2 EKD.